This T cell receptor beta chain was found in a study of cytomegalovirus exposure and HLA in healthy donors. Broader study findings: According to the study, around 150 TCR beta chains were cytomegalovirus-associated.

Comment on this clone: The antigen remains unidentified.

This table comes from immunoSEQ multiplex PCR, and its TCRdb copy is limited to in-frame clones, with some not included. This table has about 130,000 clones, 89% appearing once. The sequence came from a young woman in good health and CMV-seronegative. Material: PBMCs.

CDR3 sequence (DNA): TGTGCCTGGAGTCCGGGGTTCAATCAGCCCCAGCATTTT. Its protein product is CAWSPGFNQPQHF. This chain joins TRBV30 and TRBJ1-5; D call uncertain. The V and J ends lost 2 bases and 3 bases respectively, with 8 bases between them. Germline V CDR1 and CDR2: GTSNPN, SVGIG (reference sequence). The CDR3 is 13 amino acids.